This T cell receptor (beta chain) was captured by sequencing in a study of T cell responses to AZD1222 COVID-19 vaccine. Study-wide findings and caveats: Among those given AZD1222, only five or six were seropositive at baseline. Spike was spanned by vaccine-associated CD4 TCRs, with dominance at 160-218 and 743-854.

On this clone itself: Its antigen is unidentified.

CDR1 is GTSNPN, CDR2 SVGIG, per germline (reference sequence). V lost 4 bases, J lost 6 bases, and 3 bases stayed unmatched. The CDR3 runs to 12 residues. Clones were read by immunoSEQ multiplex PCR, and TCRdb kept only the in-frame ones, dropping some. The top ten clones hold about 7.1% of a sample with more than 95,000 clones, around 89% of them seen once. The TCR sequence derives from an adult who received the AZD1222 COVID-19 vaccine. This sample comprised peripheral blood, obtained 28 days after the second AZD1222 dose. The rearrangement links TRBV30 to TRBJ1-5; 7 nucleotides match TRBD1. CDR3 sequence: CAWNRGSQPQHF. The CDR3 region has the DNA TGTGCCTGGAACAGGGGCTCTCAGCCCCAGCATTTT. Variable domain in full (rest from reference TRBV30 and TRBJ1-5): SQTIHQWPATLVQPVGSPLSLECTVEGTSNPNLYWYRQAAGRGLQLLFYSVGIGQISSEVPQNLSASRPQDRQFILSSKKLLLSDSGFYLCAWNRGSQPQHFGDGTRLSIL.